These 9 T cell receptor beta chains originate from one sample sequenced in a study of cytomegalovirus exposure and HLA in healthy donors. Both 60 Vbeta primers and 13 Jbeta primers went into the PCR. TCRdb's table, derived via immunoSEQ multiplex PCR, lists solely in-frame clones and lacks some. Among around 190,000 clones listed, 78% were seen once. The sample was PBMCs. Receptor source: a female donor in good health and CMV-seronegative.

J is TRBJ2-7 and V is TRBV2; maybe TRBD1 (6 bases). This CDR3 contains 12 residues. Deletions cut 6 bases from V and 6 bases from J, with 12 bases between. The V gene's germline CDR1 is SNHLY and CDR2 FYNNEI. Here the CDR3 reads CASRAGASEQYF. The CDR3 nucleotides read TGTGCCAGCAGGGCAGGGGCCTCCGAGCAGTACTTC.

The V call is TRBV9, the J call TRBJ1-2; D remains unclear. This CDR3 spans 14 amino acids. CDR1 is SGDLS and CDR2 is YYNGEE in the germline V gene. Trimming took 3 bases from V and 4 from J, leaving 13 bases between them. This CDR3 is CASSGSDSRYGYTF. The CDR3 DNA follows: TGTGCCAGCAGCGGATCAGATAGCCGCTATGGCTACACCTTC.

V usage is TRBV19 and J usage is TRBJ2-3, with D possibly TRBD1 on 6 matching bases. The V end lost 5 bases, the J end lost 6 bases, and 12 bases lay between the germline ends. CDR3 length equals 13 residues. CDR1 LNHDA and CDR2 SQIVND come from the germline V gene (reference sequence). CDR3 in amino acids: CASSLQGRDTQYF. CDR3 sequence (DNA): TGTGCCAGTAGTTTACAGGGACGCGATACGCAGTATTTT.

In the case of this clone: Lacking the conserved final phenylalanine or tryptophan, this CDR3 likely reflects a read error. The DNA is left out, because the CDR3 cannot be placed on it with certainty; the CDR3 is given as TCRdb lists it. The CDR3 here is CASTKDRVP. The genes are TRBV14 and TRBJ1-3; TRBD1 is taken as the D call from the table, unchecked against the DNA. The CDR3 is made up of 9 amino acids, end residues included. CDR1 is SGHDN, CDR2 FVKESK, per germline.

CDR3 nucleotide sequence: TGTGCCAGCAGCTTCGGTGCCCCCGGTTCCTTCTACGAGCAGTACTTC. Its translation is CASSFGAPGSFYEQYF. The chain links TRBV5-5 to TRBJ2-5; D ambiguous. TRBJ2-7 matches the DNA end more closely, so the J call is doubtful. This CDR3 is 16 amino acids long. The V gene's germline CDR1 is SGHKS and CDR2 YYEKEE (reference sequence).

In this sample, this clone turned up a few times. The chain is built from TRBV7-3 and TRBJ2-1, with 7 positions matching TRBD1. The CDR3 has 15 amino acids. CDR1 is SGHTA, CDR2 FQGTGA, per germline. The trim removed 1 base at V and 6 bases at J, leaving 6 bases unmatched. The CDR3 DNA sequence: TGTGCCAGCAGCTTAAGGACAGGTGCCACCAATGAGCAGTTCTTC. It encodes CASSLRTGATNEQFF.

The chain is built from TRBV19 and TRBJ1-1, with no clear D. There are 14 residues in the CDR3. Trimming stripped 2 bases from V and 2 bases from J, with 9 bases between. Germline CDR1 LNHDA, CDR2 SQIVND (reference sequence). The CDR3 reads CASSISEGNTEAFF. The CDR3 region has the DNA TGTGCCAGTAGTATATCAGAGGGAAACACTGAAGCTTTCTTT.

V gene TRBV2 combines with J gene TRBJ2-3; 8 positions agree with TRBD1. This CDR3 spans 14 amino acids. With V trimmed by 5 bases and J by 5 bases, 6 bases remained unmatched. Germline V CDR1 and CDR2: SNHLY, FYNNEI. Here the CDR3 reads CASSTPTGVDTQYF. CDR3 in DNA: TGTGCCAGCAGTACCCCGACAGGGGTAGATACGCAGTATTTT. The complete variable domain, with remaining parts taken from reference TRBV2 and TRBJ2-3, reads EPEVTQTPSHQVTQMGQEVILRCVPISNHLYFYWYRQILGQKVEFLVSFYNNEISEKSEIFDDQFSVERPDGSNFTLKIRSTKLEDSAMYFCASSTPTGVDTQYFGPGTRLTVL.

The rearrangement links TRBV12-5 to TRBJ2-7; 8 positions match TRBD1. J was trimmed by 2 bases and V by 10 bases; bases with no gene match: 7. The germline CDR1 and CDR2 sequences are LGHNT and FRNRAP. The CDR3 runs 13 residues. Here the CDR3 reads CATTTGDPYEQYF. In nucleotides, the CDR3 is TGTGCTACCACGACAGGGGATCCCTACGAGCAGTACTTC.